This record covers a single TCR beta chain. The sample originates from a study of blood T cell repertoires in COVID-19. Background on the study: Researchers got acute and convalescent COVID-19 samples from the United States, Italy and Spain. Sources were T cells, B-cell-depleted T cells, or PBMCs; the material itself was cDNA or gDNA.

Germline V gene data show CDR1 as MDHEN and CDR2 as SYDVKM. This CDR3 is built from 13 residues. V gave up 10 bases and J gave up 9 bases, with 19 bases separating them. As processed by the authors: Amplification with reference gene primers provided the estimates of nucleated cell counts. Profiled with immunoSEQ multiplex PCR; TCRdb holds only in-frame clones, not every one. D and trimming were read from the DNA, whereas the V and J calls and clone size are those reported in that table. The sample shows 65,000 to 90,000 clones, approximately 76% of them seen only once. This TCR was recovered from a man aged 65 to 79 with active or convalescent COVID-19. V and J are TRBV28 and TRBJ2-1; no clear D. Sequenced input: peripheral blood. The CDR3 bases are TGTGCCACCCATGTGTCTCCCTCGGTTGAGCAGTTCTTC. Its protein product is CATHVSPSVEQFF. The full variable domain, its missing parts supplied by reference TRBV28 and TRBJ2-1, is DVKVTQSSRYLVKRTGEKVFLECVQDMDHENMFWYRQDPGLGLRLIYFSYDVKMKEKGDIPEGYSVSREKKERFSLILESASTNQTSMYLCATHVSPSVEQFFGPGTRLTVL.